This T cell receptor (beta chain) stems from a study of glioma-infiltrating T cells after dendritic cell vaccination. Study-level information: Treatment, given 2003 to 2012, was autologous tumor lysate-pulsed dendritic cell vaccination.

Findings and caveats of the study: No direct clonality-survival link was found; a diverse polyclonal response may matter.

CDR3 length equals 15 residues. The V end was cut by 6 bases, the J end by 0 bases, with 11 bases between. The germline V gene encodes CDR1 MDHEN and CDR2 SYDVKM. Amplification used 60 V beta primers and 13 J beta primers. The method was immunoSEQ multiplex PCR; TCRdb's version includes in-frame clones alone and lacks a portion of them. The sample holds about 92,000 clones, around 84% seen once. About this clone: Its antigen is not identified.

The receptor comes from a human donor with glioblastoma. The gene calls are TRBV28 and TRBJ1-4; no definite D call. Sample: blood, taken before dendritic cell vaccination. The DNA of the CDR3 is TGTGCCAGCAGGGACTCCGGTGCAACTAATGAAAAACTGTTTTTT. Protein product: CASRDSGATNEKLFF. The entire variable domain, with the rest obtained from reference TRBV28 and TRBJ1-4, is as follows: DVKVTQSSRYLVKRTGEKVFLECVQDMDHENMFWYRQDPGLGLRLIYFSYDVKMKEKGDIPEGYSVSREKKERFSLILESASTNQTSMYLCASRDSGATNEKLFFGSGTQLSVL.